This T cell receptor (beta chain) appears in the sequencing data of a study of cytomegalovirus exposure and HLA in healthy donors. Overall study findings and caveats: The study listed approximately 160 cytomegalovirus-associated TCR beta chains. Indistinguishable V segments, including TRBV6-2 and TRBV6-3, were excluded. In a later analysis, V- and J-gene trimming of beta chains associated with a DCLRE1C missense variant, replicated independently.

As to this clone: Its antigen is as yet unknown.

The PCR made use of 60 Vbeta and 13 Jbeta primers. Profiled with immunoSEQ multiplex PCR; TCRdb holds only in-frame clones, not every one. The ten most abundant clones cover roughly 2.3% of a sample with about 70,000 clones. V was trimmed by 0 bases and J by 6 bases, leaving 6 bases between them. Per the germline V gene, CDR1 is MNHEY and CDR2 is SVGAGI. This CDR3 is built from 13 residues. This sequence originates from a female donor in good health and CMV-seropositive. The specimen was PBMCs. V is TRBV6-5 and J is TRBJ2-4, with a weak D call TRBD1 (5 bases). CDR3: CASSYSGVNIQYF. In DNA, the CDR3 is TGTGCCAGCAGTTACTCAGGGGTAAACATTCAGTACTTC.